This T cell receptor (beta chain) emerged from a study of cytomegalovirus exposure and HLA in healthy donors. Study findings and constraints: Many donors shared some public TCRs, even though most TCR sequences were rare.

The repertoire was sequenced with immunoSEQ multiplex PCR; TCRdb's copy has only in-frame clones and lacks some. Of 200,000 or so clones in the sample, approximately 82% were seen once. Separate from the roughly 700-subject first cohort was the approximately 130-subject validation cohort, to which the donors belonged. The germline V and J ends were trimmed by 0 bases and 2 bases, with 12 bases remaining between them. Per germline, CDR1 SGHNT and CDR2 YYREEE (reference sequence). The CDR3 sequence is 15 residues long. On this clone itself: Its antigen is still unknown.

The clonotype originates from a woman in her 30s in good health and CMV-seropositive. J is TRBJ2-7 and V is TRBV5-4; D remains ambiguous. The material sequenced was PBMCs. CDR3 nucleotide sequence: TGTGCCAGCAGCTTGGGCCAAGCGCCGACCTACGAGCAGTACTTC. Protein: CASSLGQAPTYEQYF.